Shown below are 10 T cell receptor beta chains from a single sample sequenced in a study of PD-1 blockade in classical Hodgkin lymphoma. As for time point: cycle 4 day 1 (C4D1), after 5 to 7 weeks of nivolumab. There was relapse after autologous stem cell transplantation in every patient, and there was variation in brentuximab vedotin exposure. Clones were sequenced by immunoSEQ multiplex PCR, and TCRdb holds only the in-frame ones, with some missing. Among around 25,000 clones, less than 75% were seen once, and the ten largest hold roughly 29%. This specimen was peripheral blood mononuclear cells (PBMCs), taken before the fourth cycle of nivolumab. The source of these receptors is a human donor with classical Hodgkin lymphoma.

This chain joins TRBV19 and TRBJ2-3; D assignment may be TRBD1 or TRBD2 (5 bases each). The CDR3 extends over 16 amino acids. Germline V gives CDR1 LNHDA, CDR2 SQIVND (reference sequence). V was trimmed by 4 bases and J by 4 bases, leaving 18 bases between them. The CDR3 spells CASSRGDAASADTQYF. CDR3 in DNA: TGTGCCAGTAGTAGAGGGGACGCCGCGAGTGCAGATACGCAGTATTTT.

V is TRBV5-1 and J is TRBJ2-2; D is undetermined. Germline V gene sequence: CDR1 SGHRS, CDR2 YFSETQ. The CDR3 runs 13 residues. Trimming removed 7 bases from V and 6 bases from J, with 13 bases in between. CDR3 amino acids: CASRLQVAGELFF. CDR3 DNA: TGCGCCAGCCGCCTCCAAGTCGCCGGGGAGCTGTTTTTT.

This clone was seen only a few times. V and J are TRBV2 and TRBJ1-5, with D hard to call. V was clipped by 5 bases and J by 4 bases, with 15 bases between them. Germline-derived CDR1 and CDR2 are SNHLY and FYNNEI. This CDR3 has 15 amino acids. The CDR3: CASSPTGRKNQPQHF. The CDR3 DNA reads TGTGCCAGCAGTCCAACCGGGAGGAAGAATCAGCCCCAGCATTTT.

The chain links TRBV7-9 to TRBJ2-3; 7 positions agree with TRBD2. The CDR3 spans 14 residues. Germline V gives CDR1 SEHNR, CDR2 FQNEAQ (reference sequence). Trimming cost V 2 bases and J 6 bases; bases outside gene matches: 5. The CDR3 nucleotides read TGTGCCAGCAGCTTAACGGGGGGTAGTGATACGCAGTATTTT. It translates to CASSLTGGSDTQYF. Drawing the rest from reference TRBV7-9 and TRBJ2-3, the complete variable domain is DTGVSQNPRHKITKRGQNVTFRCDPISEHNRLYWYRQTLGQGPEFLTYFQNEAQLEKSRLLSDRFSAERPKGSFSTLEIQRTEQGDSAMYLCASSLTGGSDTQYFGPGTRLTVL.

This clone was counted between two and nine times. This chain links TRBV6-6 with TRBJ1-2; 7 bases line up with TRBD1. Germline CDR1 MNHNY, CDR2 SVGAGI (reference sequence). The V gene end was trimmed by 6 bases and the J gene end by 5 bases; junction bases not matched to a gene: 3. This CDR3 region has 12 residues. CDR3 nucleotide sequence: TGTGCCAGCAGGATGACAGGGTATGGCTACACCTTC. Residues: CASRMTGYGYTF.

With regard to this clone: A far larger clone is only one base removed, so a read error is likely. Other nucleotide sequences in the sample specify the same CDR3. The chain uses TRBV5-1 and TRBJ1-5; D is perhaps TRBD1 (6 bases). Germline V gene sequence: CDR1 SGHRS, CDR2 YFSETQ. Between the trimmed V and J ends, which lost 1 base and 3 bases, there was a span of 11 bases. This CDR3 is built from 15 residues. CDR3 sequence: CASSLTGMDNQPQHF. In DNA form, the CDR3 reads TGCGCCAGCAGCTTGACAGGGATGGACAATCAGCCCCAGCATTTT. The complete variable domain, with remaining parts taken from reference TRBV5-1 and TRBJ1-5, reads KAGVTQTPRYLIKTRGQQVTLSCSPISGHRSVSWYQQTPGQGLQFLFEYFSETQRNKGNFPGRFSGRQFSNSRSEMNVSTLELGDSALYLCASSLTGMDNQPQHFGDGTRLSIL.

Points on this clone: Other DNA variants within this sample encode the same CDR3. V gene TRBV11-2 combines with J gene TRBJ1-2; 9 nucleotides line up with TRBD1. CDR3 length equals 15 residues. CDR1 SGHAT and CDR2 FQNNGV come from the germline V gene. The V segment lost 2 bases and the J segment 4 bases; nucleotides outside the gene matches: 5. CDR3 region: CASSLTGQGGYGYTF. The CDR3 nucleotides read TGTGCCAGCAGCTTAACGGGACAGGGCGGCTATGGCTACACCTTC.

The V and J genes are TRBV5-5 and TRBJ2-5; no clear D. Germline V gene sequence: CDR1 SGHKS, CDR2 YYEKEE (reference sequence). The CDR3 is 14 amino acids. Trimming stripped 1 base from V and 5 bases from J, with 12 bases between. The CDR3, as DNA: TGTGCCAGCAGCTTGAAGTTGGGGTCGGAGACCCAGTACTTC. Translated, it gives CASSLKLGSETQYF. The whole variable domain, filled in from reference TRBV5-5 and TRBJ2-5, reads DAGVTQSPTHLIKTRGQQVTLRCSPISGHKSVSWYQQVLGQGPQFIFQYYEKEERGRGNFPDRFSARQFPNYSSELNVNALLLGDSALYLCASSLKLGSETQYFGPGTRLLVL.

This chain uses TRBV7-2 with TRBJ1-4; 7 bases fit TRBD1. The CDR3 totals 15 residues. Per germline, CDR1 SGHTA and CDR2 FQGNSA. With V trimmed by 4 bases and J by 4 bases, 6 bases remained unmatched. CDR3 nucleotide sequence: TGTGCCAGCAGCTCAGGGGGACAGCTTAATGAAAAACTGTTTTTT. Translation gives CASSSGGQLNEKLFF.

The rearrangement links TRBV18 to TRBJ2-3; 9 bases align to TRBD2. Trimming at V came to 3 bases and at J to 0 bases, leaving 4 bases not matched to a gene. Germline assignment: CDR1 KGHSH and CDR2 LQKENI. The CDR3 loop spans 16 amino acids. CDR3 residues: CASSPSGGSSTDTQYF. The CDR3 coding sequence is TGTGCCAGCTCACCTAGCGGGGGATCTAGCACAGATACGCAGTATTTT.